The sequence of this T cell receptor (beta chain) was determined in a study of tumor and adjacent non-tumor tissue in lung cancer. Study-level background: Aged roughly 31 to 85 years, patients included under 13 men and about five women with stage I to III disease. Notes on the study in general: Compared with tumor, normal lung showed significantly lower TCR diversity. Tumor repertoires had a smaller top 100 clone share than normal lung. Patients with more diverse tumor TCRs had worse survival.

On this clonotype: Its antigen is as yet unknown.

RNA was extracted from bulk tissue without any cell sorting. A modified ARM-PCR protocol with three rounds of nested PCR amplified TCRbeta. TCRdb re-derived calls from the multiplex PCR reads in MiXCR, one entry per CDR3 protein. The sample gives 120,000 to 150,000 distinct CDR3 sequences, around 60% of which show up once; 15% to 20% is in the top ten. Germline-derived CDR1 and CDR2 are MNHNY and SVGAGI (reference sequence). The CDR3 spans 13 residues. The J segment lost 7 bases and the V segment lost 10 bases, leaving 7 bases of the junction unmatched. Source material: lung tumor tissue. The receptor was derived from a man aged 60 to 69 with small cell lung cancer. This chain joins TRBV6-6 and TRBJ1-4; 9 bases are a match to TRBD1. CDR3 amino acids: CANKGGQGEKLFF. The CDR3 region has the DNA TGTGCCAACAAGGGGGGACAGGGTGAAAAACTGTTTTTT.